Sequencing of this TCR beta chain was carried out in a study of CD8+CD57+ T cells in acquired aplastic anemia. Study context: The mean DNA yield obtained from sorted CD4+ and CD8+ cells came to 3 to 4 ug. Findings and caveats of the study: Between the patient and control groups, CD8+ Simpson's diversity did not differ significantly. Overlap between patients and controls comprised just under 30 CD8+ CDR3 sequences.

Genomic DNA was employed as the template in profiling TCR beta VDJ and CDR3. TCRdb analysed the reads with MiXCR anew, one entry per CDR3 protein. The sample carries 220,000 or so distinct CDR3 sequences, approximately 60% recorded once. In this sample, this clonotype turned up a few times. Its cognate antigen is unknown. The sequenced patients had an expansion of CD8+CD57+ cells seen by flow cytometry. Blood was sampled before the patients had received any therapy. The receptor comes from a human donor with aplastic anemia. Material for sequencing was sorted CD4+, CD8+, or CD8+CD57+ T cells (not recorded which) from PBMCs.

The CDR3 bases are TGTGCCAGCAGCTCAAACTTCCCCGGGTACGAGCAGTACTTC. Residues: CASSSNFPGYEQYF. The rearrangement links TRBV7-6 to TRBJ2-7; D remains ambiguous. Germline assignment: CDR1 SGHVS and CDR2 FNYEAQ. Trimming cost V 4 bases and J 4 bases, with 14 bases left between them. CDR3 length equals 14 residues.